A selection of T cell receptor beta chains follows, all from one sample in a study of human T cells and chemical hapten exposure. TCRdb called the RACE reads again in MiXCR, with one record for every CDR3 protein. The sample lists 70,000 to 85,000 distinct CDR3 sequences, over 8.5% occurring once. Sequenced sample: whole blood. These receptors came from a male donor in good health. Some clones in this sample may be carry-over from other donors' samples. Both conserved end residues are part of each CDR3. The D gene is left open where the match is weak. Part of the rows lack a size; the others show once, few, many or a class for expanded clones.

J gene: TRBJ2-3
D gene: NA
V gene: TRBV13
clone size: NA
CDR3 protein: CASSPEPGSFADTQYF
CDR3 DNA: TGTGCCAGCAGCCCGGAGCCGGGGAGTTTCGCAGATACGCAGTATTTT

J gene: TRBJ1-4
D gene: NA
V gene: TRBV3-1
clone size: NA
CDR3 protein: CASSPFGGAGEKLFF
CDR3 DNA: TGTGCCAGCAGCCCCTTTGGGGGGGCGGGTGAAAAACTGTTTTTT

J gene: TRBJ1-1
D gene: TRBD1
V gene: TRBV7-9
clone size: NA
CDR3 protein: CASSYTGVTEAFF
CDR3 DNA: TGTGCCAGCAGCTACACAGGGGTTACTGAAGCTTTCTTT

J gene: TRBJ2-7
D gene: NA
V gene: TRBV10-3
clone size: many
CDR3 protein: CAISDAGRSYEQYF
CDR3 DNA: TGTGCCATCAGTGACGCGGGTCGTAGCTACGAGCAGTACTTC

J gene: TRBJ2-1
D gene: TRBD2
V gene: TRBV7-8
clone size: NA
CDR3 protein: CASSLGPTSGLYNEQFF
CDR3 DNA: TGTGCCAGCAGCTTAGGACCGACTAGCGGGCTTTACAATGAGCAGTTCTTC

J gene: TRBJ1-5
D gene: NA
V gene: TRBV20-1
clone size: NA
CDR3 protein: CSARGGPQPQHF
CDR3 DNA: TGCAGTGCTAGGGGAGGACCTCAGCCCCAGCATTTT

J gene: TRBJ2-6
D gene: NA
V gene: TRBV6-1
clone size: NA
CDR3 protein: CASSSLGLSGANVLTF
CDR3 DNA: TGTGCCAGCAGTAGTCTAGGCCTCTCTGGGGCCAACGTCCTGACTTTC

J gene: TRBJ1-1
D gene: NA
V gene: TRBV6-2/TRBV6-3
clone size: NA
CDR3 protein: CASRNLDSNTEAFF
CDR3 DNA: TGTGCCAGCAGGAACCTGGACAGCAACACTGAAGCTTTCTTT

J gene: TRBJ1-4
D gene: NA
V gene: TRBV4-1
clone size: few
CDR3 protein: CASSQKLRDNWSEKLFF
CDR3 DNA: TGCGCCAGCAGCCAGAAACTACGGGACAACTGGAGTGAAAAACTGTTTTTT

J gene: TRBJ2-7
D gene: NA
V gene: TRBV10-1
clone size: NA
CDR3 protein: CASSKSGTKLYEQYF
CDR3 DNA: TGCGCCAGCAGCAAGTCCGGGACAAAGCTCTACGAGCAGTACTTC

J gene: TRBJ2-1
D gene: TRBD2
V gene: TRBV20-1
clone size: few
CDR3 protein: CSASRLAGPYNEQFF
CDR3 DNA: TGCAGTGCTTCCCGACTAGCGGGACCTTACAATGAGCAGTTCTTC

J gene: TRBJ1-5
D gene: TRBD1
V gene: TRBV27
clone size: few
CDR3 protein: CASSPPDRVALGNQPQHF
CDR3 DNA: TGTGCCAGCAGTCCCCCGGACAGGGTCGCCCTAGGTAATCAGCCCCAGCATTTT

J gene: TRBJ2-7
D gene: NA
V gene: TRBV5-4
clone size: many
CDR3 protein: CASSLGGQPYEQYF
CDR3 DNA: TGTGCCAGCAGCTTGGGTGGACAGCCCTACGAGCAGTACTTC

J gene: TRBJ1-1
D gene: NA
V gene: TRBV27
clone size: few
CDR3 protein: CASSPFSSPEAFF
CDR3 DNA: TGTGCCAGCAGTCCGTTCTCTAGTCCTGAAGCTTTCTTT

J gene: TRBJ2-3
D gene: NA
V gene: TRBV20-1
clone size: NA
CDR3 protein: CSAGRAGGATDTQYF
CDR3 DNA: TGCAGTGCTGGGAGGGCAGGGGGCGCGACAGATACGCAGTATTTT

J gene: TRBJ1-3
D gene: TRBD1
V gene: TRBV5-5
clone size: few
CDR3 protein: CASSLGDRGLGNTIYF
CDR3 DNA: TGTGCCAGCAGCCTGGGGGACAGGGGGCTTGGAAACACCATATATTTT

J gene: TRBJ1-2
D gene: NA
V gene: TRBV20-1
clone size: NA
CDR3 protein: CSAMTENAGGYTF
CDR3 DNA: TGCAGTGCCATGACAGAAAATGCAGGAGGCTACACCTTC

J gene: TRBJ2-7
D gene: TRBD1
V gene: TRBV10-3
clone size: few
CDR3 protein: CAIRDRQGPYEQYF
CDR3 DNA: TGTGCCATCAGAGACCGACAGGGACCCTACGAGCAGTACTTC

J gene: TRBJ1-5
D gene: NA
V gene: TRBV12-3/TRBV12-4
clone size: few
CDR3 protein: CASSRNLNQPQHF
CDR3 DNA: TGTGCCAGCAGTCGTAACCTGAATCAGCCCCAGCATTTT

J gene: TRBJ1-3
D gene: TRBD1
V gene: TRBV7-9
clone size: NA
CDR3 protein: CASSSQLRDRAF
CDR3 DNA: TGTGCCAGCAGCTCACAATTACGGGACAGGGCTTTT

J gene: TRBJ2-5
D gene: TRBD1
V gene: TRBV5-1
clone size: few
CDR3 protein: CASSGTGTGEETQYF
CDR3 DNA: TGCGCCAGCAGCGGAACCGGGACAGGGGAAGAGACCCAGTACTTC

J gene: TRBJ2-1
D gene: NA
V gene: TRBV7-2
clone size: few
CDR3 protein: CASRPEPLNLVEQFF
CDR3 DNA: TGTGCCAGCAGACCCGAGCCCCTAAATTTAGTGGAGCAGTTCTTC

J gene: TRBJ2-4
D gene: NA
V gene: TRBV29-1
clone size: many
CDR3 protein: CSVGGQGGNIQYF
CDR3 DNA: TGCAGCGTTGGGGGGCAGGGCGGAAACATTCAGTACTTC

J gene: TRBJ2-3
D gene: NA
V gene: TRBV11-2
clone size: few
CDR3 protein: CASSLDLRFADTQYF
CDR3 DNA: TGTGCCAGCAGCTTAGATCTCAGATTCGCAGATACGCAGTATTTT

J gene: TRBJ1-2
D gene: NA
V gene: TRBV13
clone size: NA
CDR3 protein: CASSYPIRNYGYTF
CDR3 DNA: TGTGCCAGCAGCTACCCTATTCGTAACTATGGCTACACCTTC

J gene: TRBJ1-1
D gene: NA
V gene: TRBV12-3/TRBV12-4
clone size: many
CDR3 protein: CASTPPSGSYTEAFF
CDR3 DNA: TGTGCCAGCACCCCGCCGTCGGGGTCGTACACTGAAGCTTTCTTT

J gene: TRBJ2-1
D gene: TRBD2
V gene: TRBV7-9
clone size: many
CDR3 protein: CASSPGLAGVWNEQFF
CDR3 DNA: TGTGCCAGCAGCCCAGGACTAGCGGGAGTGTGGAATGAGCAGTTCTTC

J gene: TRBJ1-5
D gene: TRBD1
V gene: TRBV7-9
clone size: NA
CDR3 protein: CASSSTTGGKGNQPQHF
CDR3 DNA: TGTGCCAGCAGCTCTACAACAGGGGGCAAGGGCAATCAGCCCCAGCATTTT

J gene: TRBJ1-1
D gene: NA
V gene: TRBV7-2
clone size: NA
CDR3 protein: CASSSTTGNEAFF
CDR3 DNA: TGTGCCAGCAGCTCCACTACAGGGAATGAAGCTTTCTTT

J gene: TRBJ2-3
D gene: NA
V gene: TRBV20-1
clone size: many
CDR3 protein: CSARTGADTQYF
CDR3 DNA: TGCAGTGCCCGGACGGGCGCAGATACGCAGTATTTT

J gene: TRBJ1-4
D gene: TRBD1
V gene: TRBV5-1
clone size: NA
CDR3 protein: CASSLQGRGPEKLFF
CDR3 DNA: TGCGCCAGCAGCTTGCAGGGCAGGGGGCCTGAAAAACTGTTTTTT

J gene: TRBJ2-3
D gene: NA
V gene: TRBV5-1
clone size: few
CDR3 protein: CASGRDSQHGDTQYF
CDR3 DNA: TGCGCCAGCGGCCGGGACTCCCAGCATGGAGATACGCAGTATTTT

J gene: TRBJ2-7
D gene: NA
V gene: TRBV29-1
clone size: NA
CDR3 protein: CSVGGGTSAEQYF
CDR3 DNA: TGCAGCGTTGGGGGAGGGACAAGTGCGGAGCAGTACTTC

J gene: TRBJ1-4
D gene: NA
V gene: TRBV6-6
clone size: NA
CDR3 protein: CASSLDSVGGEKLFF
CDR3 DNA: TGTGCCAGCAGTCTAGACAGTGTTGGGGGTGAAAAACTGTTTTTT

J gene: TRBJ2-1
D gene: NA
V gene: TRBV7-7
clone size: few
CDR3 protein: CASSIGLAYNEQFF
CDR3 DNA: TGTGCCAGCAGCATAGGACTGGCTTACAATGAGCAGTTCTTC

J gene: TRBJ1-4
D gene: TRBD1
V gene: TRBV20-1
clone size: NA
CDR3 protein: CSATTGGLNEKLFF
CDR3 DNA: TGCAGTGCTACGACAGGGGGTCTTAATGAAAAACTGTTTTTT

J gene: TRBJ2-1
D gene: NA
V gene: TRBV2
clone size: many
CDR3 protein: CASTSTQSSYNEQFF
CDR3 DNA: TGTGCCAGCACCTCTACACAGAGCTCCTACAATGAGCAGTTCTTC

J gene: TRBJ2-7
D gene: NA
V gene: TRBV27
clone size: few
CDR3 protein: CASQGDSYEQYF
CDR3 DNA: TGTGCCTCCCAAGGGGACTCCTACGAGCAGTACTTC

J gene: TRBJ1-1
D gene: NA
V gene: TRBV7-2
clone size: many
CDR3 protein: CASSSQGFGTEAFF
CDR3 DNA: TGTGCCAGCAGCTCACAGGGCTTCGGCACTGAAGCTTTCTTT

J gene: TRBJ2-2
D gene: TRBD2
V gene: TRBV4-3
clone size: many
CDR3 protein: CASSQGLAGAAGELFF
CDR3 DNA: TGCGCCAGCAGCCAAGGACTAGCGGGGGCGGCCGGGGAGCTGTTTTTT

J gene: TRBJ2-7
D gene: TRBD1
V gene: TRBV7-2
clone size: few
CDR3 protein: CASSRGQASSYEQYF
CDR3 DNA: TGTGCCAGCAGCCGCGGACAGGCTAGCTCCTACGAGCAGTACTTC

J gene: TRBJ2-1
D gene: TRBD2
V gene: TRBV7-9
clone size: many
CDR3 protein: CASSLGLAGYYNEQFF
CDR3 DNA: TGTGCCAGCAGCTTAGGACTAGCGGGATACTACAATGAGCAGTTCTTC

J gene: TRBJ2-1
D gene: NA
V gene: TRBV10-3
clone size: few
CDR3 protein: CAISGLVTYNEQFF
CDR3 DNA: TGTGCCATCAGTGGCTTAGTTACCTACAATGAGCAGTTCTTC

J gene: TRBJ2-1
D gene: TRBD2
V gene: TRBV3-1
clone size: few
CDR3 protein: CASSLRTSAEPLYNEQFF
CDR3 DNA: TGTGCCAGCAGCCTGCGGACTAGCGCCGAACCACTGTACAATGAGCAGTTCTTC

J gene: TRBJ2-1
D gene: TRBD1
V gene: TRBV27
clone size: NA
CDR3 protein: CASSSRTGATDEQFF
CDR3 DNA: TGTGCCAGCAGTTCGAGGACAGGGGCCACCGATGAGCAGTTCTTC

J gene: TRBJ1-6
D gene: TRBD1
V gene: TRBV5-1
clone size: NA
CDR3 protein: CASSSGDRIGNSPLHF
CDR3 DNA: TGCGCCAGCAGCTCGGGGGACAGGATTGGCAATTCACCCCTCCACTTT

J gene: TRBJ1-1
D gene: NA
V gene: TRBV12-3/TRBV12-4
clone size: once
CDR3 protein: CASSPPEGSTEAFF
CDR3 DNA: TGTGCCAGCAGCCCCCCCGAGGGGAGCACTGAAGCTTTCTTT

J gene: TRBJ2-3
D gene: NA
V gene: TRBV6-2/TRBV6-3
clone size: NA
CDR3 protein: CASSYSKPHGGPDTQYF
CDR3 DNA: TGTGCCAGCAGTTACTCGAAACCCCACGGGGGGCCAGATACGCAGTATTTT